This T cell receptor (beta chain) was profiled in a study of T cells after yellow fever vaccination. Points from the study as a whole: A small proportion of clonotypes was detected in both the CD4 and CD8 compartments.

This CDR3 is built from 15 residues. The V and J ends lost 3 bases and 7 bases respectively, with 16 bases between them. Per germline, CDR1 KGHSH and CDR2 LQKENI. TCRdb passed the 5' RACE reads through MiXCR, listing each CDR3 protein once. The sample contains approximately 300,000 distinct CDR3 sequences, 8.7% of which appear only once. This clonotype was detected a few times. Its antigen is still unknown. This clonotype was sampled from a man aged 18 to 30 who received the YFV17D yellow fever vaccine. Specimen: PBMCs, collected on the day of the first yellow fever vaccination. The rearrangement uses TRBV18 and TRBJ2-1, with D possibly being TRBD2 (7 bases). The DNA of the CDR3 is TGTGCCAGCTCACCGAGTTACGCGGGGGCGAATGAGCAGTTCTTC. Amino acids: CASSPSYAGANEQFF.